This record covers a single T cell receptor beta chain. Its antigen is unknown. Separation of CD4+ and CD8+ cells was performed by positive magnetic bead selection, and purity was verified by flow cytometry. This specimen comes from a study of somatic mutations in cytotoxic T cells in rheumatoid arthritis. Study results and caveats: Rising age went with increasing CD8+ clonality in rheumatoid arthritis patients; healthy controls showed no such increase.

Data came from immunoSEQ multiplex PCR; TCRdb stores just in-frame clones and leaves some out. This sample has more than 15,000 clones, with roughly 70% found just once. Germline CDR1 and CDR2: SGHDT and YYEEEE. The CDR3 totals 14 residues. Between the trimmed V and J ends, which lost 4 bases and 0 bases, there was a span of 11 bases. Sequenced input: CD8+ T cells sorted from blood. This sequence originates from a man in his sixties in good health. V gene TRBV5-6 combines with J gene TRBJ2-7; D is undetermined. CDR3 sequence reads: CASSADTLSYEQYF. The CDR3 coding sequence is TGTGCCAGCAGCGCAGACACCCTCTCCTACGAGCAGTACTTC.